This T cell receptor (beta chain) was observed in a study of vaccination and CD4 T cells after COVID-19. The CDR3 is 14 amino acids. The germline CDR1 and CDR2 sequences are DFQATT and SNEGSKA (reference sequence). Trimming took off 6 bases at V and 5 bases at J, with 16 bases between the two ends. The Oncomine TCR Beta short-read assay sequenced DNA from cultured CD4+ T cells. TCRdb itself ran the PCR reads through MiXCR, one entry per CDR3 protein. The sample gives fewer than 20,000 distinct CDR3 sequences, just under 50% of which show up once; roughly 5% is in the top ten. General study results and limits: Spike mono-reactivity was shown by 304 of 307 vaccine-specific clones in convalescent patients.

The treatment here: approximately 9-day PBMC culture with coronavirus spike peptide pools or control peptides (ViraFEST assay). The table lists this clonotype with a few counts. Its antigen is undetermined. The chain carries TRBV20-1 and TRBJ2-2; no firm D call. The receptor comes from a human donor who had recovered from COVID-19. Material: CD4+ T cells from blood, cultured in vitro, obtained before SARS-CoV-2 vaccination. CDR3 region: CSAKVAGSTGELFF. The CDR3 bases are TGCAGTGCCAAGGTGGCTGGGTCGACCGGGGAGCTGTTTTTT.